This T cell receptor beta chain was recovered during a study of cytomegalovirus exposure and HLA in healthy donors. The CDR3 has 13 residues. Germline V gives CDR1 MDHEN, CDR2 SYDVKM. Germline trimming cut 6 bases from V and 6 bases from J; bases unmatched to any gene: 8. A word on this clone: Its antigen remains unknown.

PCR primers comprised 60 Vbeta and 13 Jbeta primers. Repertoires were generated with immunoSEQ multiplex PCR, while TCRdb's copy carries only in-frame clones and drops some. The profile shows 100,000 or so clones, around 84% of them singletons. Regarding the study as a whole: Presence/absence analyses assumed roughly uniform sequencing depth across donors, which may not hold. Some V segments, TRBV6-2 and TRBV6-3 among them, were indistinguishable and were therefore excluded. Fewer N-insertions than the roughly 670-donor mean were reportedly shown by an Asian-associated ancestry cluster in a later analysis.

The chain carries TRBV28 and TRBJ2-7; 7 nucleotides match TRBD1. This sequence was found in a man aged 18-30 years in good health and CMV-seronegative. Sequencing was carried out using PBMCs. DNA of the CDR3: TGTGCCAGCAGCCTGACAGGGTCGGTCGAGCAGTACTTC. Translating it yields CASSLTGSVEQYF.